The following is a TCR beta chain sequence with its context. Its antigen remains unidentified. This entry comes from a study of cytomegalovirus exposure and HLA in healthy donors. Findings of the study overall: Confirmation in vitro established that a few CMV-associated chains were specific for CMV antigens.

The germline V gene encodes CDR1 MRHNA and CDR2 SNTAGT. Trimming removed 4 bases from V and 5 bases from J, with 19 bases in between. The CDR3 spans 16 residues. TCRdb keeps only in-frame clones here, not all; method: immunoSEQ multiplex PCR. This table holds fewer than 150,000 clones, approximately 82% found once. The sequenced sample was PBMCs. The TCR originated in a young man in good health and CMV-seropositive. The chain carries TRBV6-4 and TRBJ2-3; D perhaps matches TRBD2 (6 bases). DNA for the CDR3: TGTGCCAGCAGTGCTTCCCCCGGGACTCGCCTAGATACGCAGTATTTT. Its protein is CASSASPGTRLDTQYF.